This T cell receptor (beta chain) was sequenced for a study of T cell responses to AZD1222 COVID-19 vaccine. The CDR3 has 23 residues. Trimming removed 0 bases from V and 4 bases from J; junction bases left unmatched: 26. Germline V gene data show CDR1 as LGHDT and CDR2 as YNNKEL (reference sequence). Repertoires were generated with immunoSEQ multiplex PCR, while TCRdb's copy carries only in-frame clones and drops some. The table lists 25,000 to 35,000 clones, about 93% of them singletons. The TCR was taken from an adult in good health. The chain employs TRBV3-1 (or the pseudogene TRBV3-2) and TRBJ1-2, with 10 bases that match TRBD1. Material: peripheral blood, obtained on day 0 of AZD1222 vaccination. Written as DNA, the CDR3 is TGTGCCAGCAGCCAAGAAGAAGATACCCTGACCCGGGACAGGGGAGGCTACGGCTATGGCTACACCTTC. Amino acid sequence: CASSQEEDTLTRDRGGYGYGYTF.